This TCR beta chain emerged from a study of T cells in Graves' hyperthyroidism and ophthalmopathy. V was cut by 9 bases and J by 0 bases, with 12 bases left in between. Germline assignment: CDR1 LNHDA and CDR2 SQIVND (reference sequence). This CDR3 is 14 amino acids long. Amplification targeted TCR beta CDR3 regions from RNA transcripts. A set of HTBI primers served as the primers for a first-round RT-PCR of the TCR CDR3. TCRdb reprocessed the multiplex PCR reads with MiXCR, giving one entry per CDR3 protein. Among a few hundred thousand distinct CDR3 sequences listed, approximately 17% were seen once. The table lists this clonotype with a few counts.

Sequencing was performed on blood. The clonotype originates from a man aged 18 to 29 with Graves' ophthalmopathy. The chain uses TRBV19 and TRBJ1-3; D ambiguous. CDR3 in amino acids: CASGTQVSGNTIYF. In DNA form, the CDR3 reads TGTGCCAGCGGAACCCAAGTCTCTGGAAACACCATATATTTT. Looking up the rest from reference TRBV19 and TRBJ1-3 gives the full variable domain: DGGITQSPKYLFRKEGQNVTLSCEQNLNHDAMYWYRQDPGQGLRLIYYSQIVNDFQKGDIAEGYSVSREKKESFPLTVTSAQKNPTAFYLCASGTQVSGNTIYFGEGSWLTVV.